The rows below give T cell receptor beta chains drawn from one sample of a study of blood T cells in healthy people across ages. TCRdb re-called the 5' RACE reads through MiXCR, storing one row per CDR3 protein. The profile shows roughly 500,000 distinct CDR3 sequences, approximately 27% of them singletons. The material sequenced was blood. These receptors were obtained from a woman in her sixties or seventies in good health. The CDR3 runs from the conserved cysteine through the conserved F or W.

cdr3_length j_call v_call cdr3_aa
16 TRBJ2-1 TRBV29-1 CSVPRPVAGGYNEQFF
14 TRBJ2-3 TRBV10-3 CAMTPGRDADTQYF
14 TRBJ2-7 TRBV5-1 CASSLALTGYEQYF
16 TRBJ2-3 TRBV5-1 CASSSQLRDSQDTQYF
14 TRBJ1-1 TRBV7-2 CASSLHSMSTEAFF
15 TRBJ2-1 TRBV7-2 CASSSQRGGDNEQFF
13 - TRBV10-3 CAIDDGVSYEQYF
13 TRBJ2-3 TRBV29-1 CSVRGGATDTQYF
11 TRBJ1-4 TRBV7-9 CTSSRSEKLFF
14 - TRBV3-1 CASSELGSKETQYF
14 TRBJ1-2 TRBV5-1 CASSLDRQGSGYTF
14 - TRBV2 CASSEQLASYEQYF
13 TRBJ1-4 TRBV29-1 CSVHLRGNEKLFF
17 - TRBV12-3/TRBV12-4 CASIYGAAVKVKDEQFF
15 TRBJ1-6 TRBV2 CASSEVRTGRSPLHF
12 TRBJ2-5 TRBV29-1 CSVASTQETQYF
14 TRBJ2-7 TRBV20-1 CSARDRRGGYEQYF
15 TRBJ1-5 TRBV10-3 CAISPGKDGNQPQHF
14 TRBJ2-5 TRBV10-3 CAISESASRETQYF
13 TRBJ2-3 TRBV7-2 CASSLGGADTQYF
13 TRBJ2-7 TRBV14 CASSRNFMYEQYF
14 TRBJ1-5 TRBV9 CASGGDRWNQPQHF
19 TRBJ2-3 TRBV15 CATSSGGTSGGISTDTQYF
13 TRBJ2-7 TRBV29-1 CSVTRLLSYEQYF
16 TRBJ2-4 TRBV4-1 CASSQETGFAKNIQYF
13 TRBJ1-2 TRBV6-5 CASSYQPGGGYTF
14 TRBJ2-7 TRBV18 CASSREDRLYEQYF
13 TRBJ1-4 TRBV20-1 CSAVDRANEKLFF
15 TRBJ1-1 TRBV6-2/TRBV6-3 CASSLRQSMNTEAFF
12 - TRBV20-1 CSALGPGGEQYF
14 TRBJ2-3 TRBV30 CAWTGLPITDTQYF